This TCR beta chain was sequenced in a study of T cell responses to AZD1222 COVID-19 vaccine. Overall study: Pooling covered second doses at about 4 or about 12 weeks. Study outcomes and limitations: The study found vaccine-associated CD4 TCRs spanning spike, dominant at 160-218 and 743-854.

Using immunoSEQ multiplex PCR, the repertoire was profiled, and TCRdb retains in-frame clones only, with some absent. The table includes 110,000 or so clones, roughly nine tenths detected once. The ends were cut back, 0 bases at V and 6 bases at J, with 13 bases in the middle. The CDR3 is 14 residues long. CDR1 is GTSNPN, CDR2 SVGIG, per germline (reference sequence). Concerning this clone itself: Its antigen is unidentified.

The chain combines TRBV30 with TRBJ2-3; D gene ambiguous. The specimen comprised peripheral blood, sampled on day 0 of AZD1222 vaccination. The sequence came from an adult in good health. Written as DNA, the CDR3 is TGTGCCTGGAGTGTACGGTCCACAAGGGATACGCAGTATTTT. Translating gives CAWSVRSTRDTQYF.